What follows are 10 T cell receptor beta chains derived from one specimen sequenced in a study of blood T cell repertoires in COVID-19. The assay was immunoSEQ multiplex PCR, and TCRdb's table has in-frame clones only and misses some. The table records about 230,000 clones, about nine tenths of them present only once. Sequencing used PBMCs or T cells enriched from blood (not recorded which). The receptors shown here come from a woman aged 50 to 65 in a cohort exposed to, infected with or recovered from COVID-19 (not recorded which).

The J gene is TRBJ1-5, the V gene TRBV6-1, with a weak D call TRBD1 (5 bases). V was shortened by 2 bases and J by 7 bases, with 12 bases between the two germline ends. CDR1 is MNHNS and CDR2 is SASEGT in the germline V gene. The CDR3 consists of 14 residues. CDR3 residues: CASSESGSKQPQHF. Written as DNA, the CDR3 is TGTGCCAGCAGTGAATCAGGGTCGAAACAGCCCCAGCATTTT.

CDR3 amino acids: CASSPRTGETQYF. The CDR3 nucleotides are TGCGCCAGCAGCCCCCGGACGGGGGAGACCCAGTACTTC. The chain carries TRBV5-1 and TRBJ2-5; perhaps TRBD2 as D (5 bases). CDR3 length equals 13 residues. Trimming took 4 bases from V and 5 from J, leaving 12 bases between them. CDR1 and CDR2 (germline): SGHRS, YFSETQ.

The chain couples TRBV18 to TRBJ1-2; D remains ambiguous. Trimming removed 3 bases from V and 2 bases from J, with 22 bases in between. Germline V gene sequence: CDR1 KGHSH, CDR2 LQKENI. There are 18 residues in the CDR3. CDR3 sequence reads: CASSPQTRFVDGNYGYTF. Written as DNA, the CDR3 is TGTGCCAGCTCACCCCAGACTCGATTTGTAGACGGCAACTATGGCTACACCTTC.

This clone was picked up a small number of times. This chain joins TRBV5-1 and TRBJ1-2, with 11 positions matching TRBD1. The CDR3 has 15 amino acids. The germline gives CDR1 SGHRS, CDR2 YFSETQ. J lost 4 bases, V lost 3 bases, and 5 bases had no gene match. The CDR3 sequence is CASSSRTGGRYGYTF. CDR3 nucleotide sequence: TGCGCCAGCAGCTCAAGGACAGGGGGCCGCTATGGCTACACCTTC.

The chain joins TRBV15 to TRBJ2-1; 10 bases match TRBD2. CDR1 and CDR2 from the germline V gene are LNHNV and YYDKDF (reference sequence). The ends lost 0 bases at V and 4 bases at J; junction bases unmatched: 15. The length of the CDR3 is 20 residues. The CDR3 sequence is CATSRDKGLSLAGGYNEQFF. The CDR3 bases are TGTGCCACCAGCAGAGATAAGGGACTTTCTTTAGCGGGGGGATACAATGAGCAGTTCTTC.

The chain links TRBV7-2 to TRBJ1-2; TRBD1 might be the D (5 bases). Trimming left V 5 bases short and J 6 bases short, with 13 bases between. The CDR3 is made up of 13 amino acids. Germline V gives CDR1 SGHTA, CDR2 FQGNSA. CDR3 protein: CASSTRQKDGYTF. CDR3 bases: TGTGCCAGCAGCACAAGACAGAAGGATGGCTACACCTTC.

The chain carries TRBV7-3 and TRBJ2-1, with TRBD1 matching over 9 bases. The CDR3 loop spans 16 amino acids. Germline loops: CDR1 SGHTA, CDR2 FQGTGA. Trimming at V came to 3 bases and at J to 6 bases, leaving 9 bases not matched to a gene. DNA of the CDR3: TGTGCCAGCAGCTTGTCCGGGACAGGGACTGGCAATGAGCAGTTCTTC. Its protein product is CASSLSGTGTGNEQFF.

This clone was observed a handful of times. The chain recombines TRBV27 with TRBJ1-3, with D possibly matching TRBD1 (6 bases). This CDR3 is 17 amino acids long. Germline lookup yields CDR1 MNHEY and CDR2 SMNVEV (reference sequence). The V end lost 5 bases, the J end lost 0 bases, and 17 bases lay between the germline ends. The CDR3 spells CASSPDRSPNSGNTIYF. The CDR3 DNA is TGTGCCAGCAGTCCAGACAGGAGTCCCAACTCTGGAAACACCATATATTTT.

V is TRBV3-1 (or the pseudogene TRBV3-2) and J is TRBJ2-5; 13 bases are a match to TRBD2. The CDR3 spans 16 residues. The V gene's germline CDR1 is LGHDT and CDR2 YNNKEL (reference sequence). V was clipped by 5 bases and J by 5 bases; unmatched bases: 8. The CDR3 DNA sequence: TGTGCCAGCAGCTACACTAGCGGGGGGGCCGGGGAGACCCAGTACTTC. Amino acid sequence: CASSYTSGGAGETQYF.

The J gene is TRBJ2-3, the V gene TRBV5-1, with unresolved D. Germline CDR1 SGHRS, CDR2 YFSETQ. The CDR3 is made up of 15 amino acids. Deletions cut 1 base from V and 2 bases from J, with 11 bases between. CDR3 nucleotides: TGCGCCAGCAGCTTGTCTAGTTTAATCACAGATACGCAGTATTTT. It codes for CASSLSSLITDTQYF.